This is a list of T cell receptor beta chains from one sample in a study of blood T cell repertoires in COVID-19. Using immunoSEQ multiplex PCR, the repertoire was profiled, and TCRdb retains in-frame clones only, with some absent. The sample consists of roughly 99,000 clones, 88% of them appearing once. The sequenced sample consisted of peripheral blood. Receptors originate from a man in his forties or fifties with COVID-19, enrolled during active disease. Both conserved end residues are part of each CDR3. The D gene is left open where the match is weak. Expanded clones get a size class; other rows say once, few or many, or leave the size out.

v_call: TRBV7-9
clone_size: once
d_call: .
j_call: TRBJ2-4
cdr3_aa: CASSSGGAKNIQYF
cdr3_nt: TGTGCCAGCAGCTCAGGTGGGGCCAAAAACATTCAGTACTTC

v_call: TRBV18
clone_size: .
d_call: .
j_call: TRBJ1-2
cdr3_aa: CASSPRGEGGYTF
cdr3_nt: TGTGCCAGCTCACCGCGGGGCGAAGGAGGCTACACCTTC

v_call: TRBV27
clone_size: .
d_call: TRBD2
j_call: TRBJ2-2
cdr3_aa: CASSSAVRLAGGELFF
cdr3_nt: TGTGCCAGCAGTTCCGCTGTCCGACTAGCGGGGGGGGAGCTGTTTTTT

v_call: TRBV7-8
clone_size: .
d_call: .
j_call: TRBJ2-7
cdr3_aa: CASSLGPGKEGEQYF
cdr3_nt: TGTGCCAGCAGCTTAGGCCCAGGGAAAGAAGGCGAGCAGTACTTC

v_call: TRBV6-2/TRBV6-3
clone_size: .
d_call: .
j_call: TRBJ1-2
cdr3_aa: CASSYSGQISGGYTF
cdr3_nt: TGTGCCAGCAGTTACTCGGGACAAATTTCGGGGGGCTACACCTTC

v_call: TRBV12-5
clone_size: .
d_call: TRBD1
j_call: TRBJ2-1
cdr3_aa: CASGSGQGQFF
cdr3_nt: TGTGCTAGTGGTTCTGGACAGGGGCAGTTCTTC

v_call: TRBV5-1
clone_size: .
d_call: .
j_call: TRBJ2-7
cdr3_aa: CASSLNQGKLYEQYF
cdr3_nt: TGCGCCAGCAGCTTGAATCAGGGCAAGCTCTACGAGCAGTACTTC

v_call: TRBV5-1
clone_size: .
d_call: TRBD1
j_call: TRBJ2-3
cdr3_aa: CASSLLTGVLNTQYF
cdr3_nt: TGCGCCAGCAGCTTGTTGACAGGGGTTTTGAATACGCAGTATTTT

v_call: TRBV7-2
clone_size: .
d_call: TRBD1
j_call: TRBJ1-2
cdr3_aa: CASSLGQGETYGYTF
cdr3_nt: TGTGCCAGCAGCTTGGGACAGGGGGAGACCTATGGCTACACCTTC

v_call: TRBV6-6
clone_size: .
d_call: .
j_call: TRBJ2-7
cdr3_aa: CASSTNTLEQYF
cdr3_nt: TGTGCCAGCAGCACAAATACCCTGGAGCAGTACTTC

v_call: TRBV7-2
clone_size: .
d_call: TRBD2
j_call: TRBJ2-1
cdr3_aa: CASSTRLLAGGGNEQFF
cdr3_nt: TGTGCCAGCAGCACGCGCTTACTAGCGGGGGGGGGCAATGAGCAGTTCTTC

v_call: TRBV6-6
clone_size: .
d_call: TRBD1
j_call: TRBJ1-6
cdr3_aa: CASTPRQGGKSPLHF
cdr3_nt: TGTGCCAGCACCCCGAGACAGGGTGGAAAGTCACCCCTCCACTTT

v_call: TRBV4-1
clone_size: .
d_call: .
j_call: TRBJ1-5
cdr3_aa: CASSKREGSNQPQHF
cdr3_nt: TGCGCCAGCAGCAAAAGGGAGGGTAGCAATCAGCCCCAGCATTTT

v_call: TRBV2
clone_size: few
d_call: .
j_call: TRBJ1-2
cdr3_aa: CASSEARGRYGYTF
cdr3_nt: TGTGCCAGCAGTGAAGCGCGCGGCCGCTATGGCTACACCTTC

v_call: TRBV4-1
clone_size: .
d_call: .
j_call: TRBJ1-2
cdr3_aa: CASSQSRGNYGYTF
cdr3_nt: TGCGCCAGCAGCCAATCCAGGGGTAACTATGGCTACACCTTC

v_call: TRBV18
clone_size: .
d_call: .
j_call: TRBJ2-7
cdr3_aa: CASSPYTDYEQYF
cdr3_nt: TGTGCCAGCTCACCATACACAGACTACGAGCAGTACTTC

v_call: TRBV7-8
clone_size: .
d_call: TRBD2
j_call: TRBJ2-7
cdr3_aa: CASSFLAGAGYEQYF
cdr3_nt: TGTGCCAGCAGCTTCCTAGCGGGGGCTGGGTACGAGCAGTACTTC

v_call: TRBV12-3/TRBV12-4
clone_size: .
d_call: .
j_call: TRBJ1-3
cdr3_aa: CASRGFSGNTIYF
cdr3_nt: TGTGCCAGCAGGGGCTTTTCCGGAAACACCATATATTTT

v_call: TRBV15
clone_size: .
d_call: .
j_call: TRBJ2-7
cdr3_aa: CATSRDTGFYEQYF
cdr3_nt: TGTGCCACCAGCAGAGACACAGGGTTCTACGAGCAGTACTTC

v_call: TRBV21-1
clone_size: .
d_call: .
j_call: TRBJ1-1
cdr3_aa: CASSKSPFFRDRGIGNTEAFF
cdr3_nt: TGTGCCAGCAGCAAAAGTCCATTTTTTAGGGACAGGGGGATAGGAAACACTGAAGCTTTCTTT

v_call: TRBV24-1
clone_size: .
d_call: .
j_call: TRBJ1-2
cdr3_aa: CATSGAGVDYGYTF
cdr3_nt: TGTGCCACCAGTGGAGCAGGGGTGGACTATGGCTACACCTTC

v_call: TRBV18
clone_size: .
d_call: TRBD1
j_call: TRBJ2-7
cdr3_aa: CASSPRTGVYEQYF
cdr3_nt: TGTGCCAGCTCCCCTAGGACAGGGGTCTACGAGCAGTACTTC

v_call: TRBV6-2/TRBV6-3
clone_size: .
d_call: .
j_call: TRBJ1-2
cdr3_aa: CASSYGRAYGYTF
cdr3_nt: TGTGCCAGCAGTTACGGCAGGGCCTATGGCTACACCTTC

v_call: TRBV11-2
clone_size: .
d_call: .
j_call: TRBJ1-2
cdr3_aa: CASSLSGSSGYTF
cdr3_nt: TGTGCCAGCAGCCTCTCCGGGTCGAGCGGCTACACCTTC

v_call: TRBV28
clone_size: .
d_call: .
j_call: TRBJ1-1
cdr3_aa: CASSLVRASVAFF
cdr3_nt: TGTGCCAGCAGTTTGGTCAGGGCCTCGGTAGCTTTCTTT

v_call: TRBV5-6
clone_size: once
d_call: TRBD1
j_call: TRBJ1-2
cdr3_aa: CASSPGGQEVYGYTF
cdr3_nt: TGTGCCAGCAGCCCTGGAGGACAGGAGGTCTATGGCTACACCTTC

v_call: TRBV12-3/TRBV12-4
clone_size: once
d_call: .
j_call: TRBJ2-3
cdr3_aa: CASTDRTTDTQYF
cdr3_nt: TGTGCCAGCACCGACAGAACCACAGATACGCAGTATTTT

v_call: TRBV6-5
clone_size: once
d_call: TRBD2
j_call: TRBJ2-1
cdr3_aa: CASSSFGGDNEQFF
cdr3_nt: TGTGCCAGCAGTTCATTCGGGGGGGACAATGAGCAGTTCTTC

v_call: TRBV3-1/TRBV3-2
clone_size: .
d_call: TRBD1
j_call: TRBJ1-1
cdr3_aa: CASSPRDSRAFF
cdr3_nt: TGTGCCAGCAGCCCTCGGGACAGTAGAGCTTTCTTT

v_call: TRBV4-2
clone_size: .
d_call: .
j_call: TRBJ1-2
cdr3_aa: CASSQDSGSYGYTF
cdr3_nt: TGTGCCAGCAGCCAAGATAGTGGGAGCTATGGCTACACCTTC

v_call: TRBV15
clone_size: .
d_call: .
j_call: TRBJ1-2
cdr3_aa: CATSRDGGRDYGYTF
cdr3_nt: TGTGCCACCAGCAGAGATGGGGGCAGGGACTATGGCTACACCTTC

v_call: TRBV19
clone_size: .
d_call: .
j_call: TRBJ2-1
cdr3_aa: CASSMSYEQFF
cdr3_nt: TGTGCCAGTAGTATGAGCTATGAGCAGTTCTTC

v_call: TRBV6-2/TRBV6-3
clone_size: .
d_call: TRBD1
j_call: TRBJ2-1
cdr3_aa: CASSDRVPYNEQFF
cdr3_nt: TGTGCCAGCAGCGACAGGGTCCCCTACAATGAGCAGTTCTTC

v_call: TRBV18
clone_size: .
d_call: TRBD2
j_call: TRBJ2-2
cdr3_aa: CASSQRGANTGELFF
cdr3_nt: TGTGCCAGCTCTCAGCGGGGGGCGAACACCGGGGAGCTGTTTTTT

v_call: TRBV4-2
clone_size: .
d_call: .
j_call: TRBJ1-1
cdr3_aa: CASSLNRLNTEAFF
cdr3_nt: TGTGCCAGCAGCCTCAACAGGTTGAACACTGAAGCTTTCTTT

v_call: TRBV6-2/TRBV6-3
clone_size: .
d_call: TRBD2
j_call: TRBJ2-3
cdr3_aa: CASSYARTSGADTQYF
cdr3_nt: TGTGCCAGCAGTTATGCCAGGACTAGCGGAGCAGATACGCAGTATTTT